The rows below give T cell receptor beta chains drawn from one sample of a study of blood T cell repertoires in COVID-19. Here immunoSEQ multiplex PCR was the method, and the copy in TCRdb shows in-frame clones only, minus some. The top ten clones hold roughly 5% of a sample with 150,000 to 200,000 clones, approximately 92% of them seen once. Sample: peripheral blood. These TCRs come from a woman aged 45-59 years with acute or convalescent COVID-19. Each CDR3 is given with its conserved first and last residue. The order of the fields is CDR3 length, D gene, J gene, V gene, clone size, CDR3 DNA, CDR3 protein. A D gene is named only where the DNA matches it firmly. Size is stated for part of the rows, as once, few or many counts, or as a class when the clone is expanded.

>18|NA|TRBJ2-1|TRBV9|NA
TGTGCCAGCAGCCCAGTCAGAATACTAGGCGGATCCTACAATGAGCAGTTCTTC
CASSPVRILGGSYNEQFF
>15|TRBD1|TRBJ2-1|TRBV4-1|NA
TGCGCCAGCAGCTCGCAGGGACAGGGTGGCAATGAGCAGTTCTTC
CASSSQGQGGNEQFF
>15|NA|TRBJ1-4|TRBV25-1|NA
TGTGCCAGCAGTGAATATACGGGGTCTAATGAAAAACTGTTTTTT
CASSEYTGSNEKLFF
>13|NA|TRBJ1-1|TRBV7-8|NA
TGTGCCAGCAGCTTCCTCGAGGGCACTGAAGCTTTCTTT
CASSFLEGTEAFF
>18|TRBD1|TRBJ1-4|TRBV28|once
TGTGCCAGCAGTTTAGTGACAGGGGAGGGGGCAACTAATGAAAAACTGTTTTTT
CASSLVTGEGATNEKLFF
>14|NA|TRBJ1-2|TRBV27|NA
TGTGCCAGCAGTACCTTAGGGCAGGGCGGTGGCTACACCTTC
CASSTLGQGGGYTF
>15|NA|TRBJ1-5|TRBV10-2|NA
TGCGCCAGCAGTGAGTCTGATGGCGGTAATCAGCCCCAGCATTTT
CASSESDGGNQPQHF
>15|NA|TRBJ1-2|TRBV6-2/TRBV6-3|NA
TGTGCCAGCAGTTCACGACAGGCCCGTGACTATGGCTACACCTTC
CASSSRQARDYGYTF
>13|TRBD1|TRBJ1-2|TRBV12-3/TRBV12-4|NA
TGTGCCAGCAGTTTCGGACAGGCTATGCGCTACACCTTC
CASSFGQAMRYTF
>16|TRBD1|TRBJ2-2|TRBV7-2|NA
TGTGCCAGCAGCTTAGCTCAGGGGGCAAGCACCGGGGAGCTGTTTTTT
CASSLAQGASTGELFF
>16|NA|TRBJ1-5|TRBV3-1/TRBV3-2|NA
TGTGCCAGCAGCCAAGGGGGAGGACATAGCAATCAGCCCCAGCATTTT
CASSQGGGHSNQPQHF
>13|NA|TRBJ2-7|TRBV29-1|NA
TGCAGCGTTCTAAGACTAGACTCCTACGAGCAGTACTTC
CSVLRLDSYEQYF
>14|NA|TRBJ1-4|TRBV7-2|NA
TGTGCCAGCAGCTTTTATTCAACTAATGAAAAACTGTTTTTT
CASSFYSTNEKLFF
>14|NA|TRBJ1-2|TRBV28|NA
TGTGCCAGCATTTCGGACAGACCTAACTATGGCTACACCTTC
CASISDRPNYGYTF
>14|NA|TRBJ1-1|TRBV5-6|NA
TGTGCCAGCAGCTTGGGTCCGGGTGCGACTGAAGCTTTCTTT
CASSLGPGATEAFF
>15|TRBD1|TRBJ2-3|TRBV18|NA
TGTGCCAGCTCTCCCAGACAGGGTGTTTCAGATACGCAGTATTTT
CASSPRQGVSDTQYF
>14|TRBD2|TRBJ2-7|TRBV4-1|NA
TGCGCCAGCAGCCAACAAGCGGGAGCGGACGAGCAGTACTTC
CASSQQAGADEQYF
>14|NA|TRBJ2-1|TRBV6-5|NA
TGTGCCAGCAGTTACGCGAGGGATACGGATGAGCAGTTCTTC
CASSYARDTDEQFF
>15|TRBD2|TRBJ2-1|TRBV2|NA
TGTGCCAGCAGCGACACTAGCGGGGGGGTAAATGAGCAGTTCTTC
CASSDTSGGVNEQFF
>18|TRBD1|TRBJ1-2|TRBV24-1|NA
TGTGCCACCAGTGATTCGTCCCTTTTGACAGGGGCCACCTATGGCTACACCTTC
CATSDSSLLTGATYGYTF
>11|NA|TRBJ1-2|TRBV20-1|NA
TGCAGTGCTAGATACAGCTATGGCTACACCTTC
CSARYSYGYTF
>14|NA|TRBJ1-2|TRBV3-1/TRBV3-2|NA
TGTGCCAGCAGCCGTAACAGCTATAACTATGGCTACACCTTC
CASSRNSYNYGYTF
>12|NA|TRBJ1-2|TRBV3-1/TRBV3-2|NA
TGTGCCAGCAGCCAAGACCTATATGGCTACACCTTC
CASSQDLYGYTF
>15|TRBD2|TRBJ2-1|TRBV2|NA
TGTGCCAGCAGTGCGACTAGCGGGAGATACGGCGAGCAGTTCTTC
CASSATSGRYGEQFF
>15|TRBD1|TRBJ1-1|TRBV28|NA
TGTGCCAGCAGTCCCCCCGGGACAGTGAACACTGAAGCTTTCTTT
CASSPPGTVNTEAFF
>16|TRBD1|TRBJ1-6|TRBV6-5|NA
TGTGCCAGCAGTTATGGTGGGACAGGGTATAATTCACCCCTCCACTTT
CASSYGGTGYNSPLHF
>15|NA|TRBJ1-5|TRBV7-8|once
TGTGCCAGCAGCGGGGGGGGCAGGAGCAATCAGCCCCAGCATTTT
CASSGGGRSNQPQHF
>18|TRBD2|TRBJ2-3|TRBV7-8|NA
TGTGCCAGCAGCTTAGCTAGACTAGCGGGGGGGCCAGGAGATACGCAGTATTTT
CASSLARLAGGPGDTQYF
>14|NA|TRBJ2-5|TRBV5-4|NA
TGTGCCAGCAGCCATAGGACTATACAAGAGACCCAGTACTTC
CASSHRTIQETQYF
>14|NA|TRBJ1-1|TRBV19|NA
TGTGCCAGTATTGACACGAGCGGGGCAGGCGAAGCTTTCTTT
CASIDTSGAGEAFF
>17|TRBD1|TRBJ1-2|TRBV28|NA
TGTGCCAGCAGCTCTACCGGACAGGGGGAAATTTACTATGGCTACACCTTC
CASSSTGQGEIYYGYTF
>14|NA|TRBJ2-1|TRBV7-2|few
TGTGCCAGCAGCCTGAGGGGACTCCGCAATGAGCAGTTCTTC
CASSLRGLRNEQFF
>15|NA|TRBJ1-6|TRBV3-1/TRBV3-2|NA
TGTGCCAGCAGCCAAGATCTGGCCGGACAGTCACCCCTCCACTTT
CASSQDLAGQSPLHF
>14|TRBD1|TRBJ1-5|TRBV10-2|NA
TGCGCCAGCGGGAACAGGGGGCCATCAAAGCCCCAGCATTTT
CASGNRGPSKPQHF
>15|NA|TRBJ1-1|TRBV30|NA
TGTGCCTGGAAGGCGTTGAGGATGGCGAACACTGAAGCTTTCTTT
CAWKALRMANTEAFF
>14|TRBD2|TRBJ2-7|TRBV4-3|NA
TGCGCCAGCAGCCAAGTTAGCGGGAGCTACGAGCAGTACTTC
CASSQVSGSYEQYF